Presented here are 25 T cell receptor beta chains from one specimen sequenced in a study of immune evolution from preneoplasia to lung adenocarcinoma. The repertoire was sequenced with immunoSEQ multiplex PCR; TCRdb's copy has only in-frame clones and lacks some. The repertoire holds some 6,000 clones, over 65% seen once, with around 9.9% in the top ten. The material sequenced was FFPE lung adenocarcinoma in situ tissue. These TCRs come from a person aged 55-80 years with lung adenocarcinoma.

In its sample, this clone was seen a few times. The CDR3 here is CASSPTGSNEKLFF. As DNA, the CDR3 is TGTGCCAGCTCACCGACGGGCAGTAATGAAAAACTGTTTTTT. The rearrangement links TRBV18 to TRBJ1-4, with no clear D. The CDR3 consists of 14 residues. Per germline, CDR1 KGHSH and CDR2 LQKENI. V was cut by 3 bases and J by 4 bases, with 9 bases left in between.

The chain couples TRBV6-6 to TRBJ2-7, with D possibly matching TRBD2 (6 bases). V lost 7 bases and J lost 0, with 16 bases in between. CDR3 length: 15 amino acids. The germline V gene encodes CDR1 MNHNY and CDR2 SVGAGI (reference sequence). The DNA for the CDR3 is TGTGCCAGCAAAGGGCCACGGGGGAACTCCTACGAGCAGTACTTC. This encodes CASKGPRGNSYEQYF.

V gene TRBV6-1 combines with J gene TRBJ2-1; 7 bases map to TRBD1. This CDR3 comprises 15 residues. With 1 base clipped from V and 5 bases from J, the junction kept 5 bases outside the gene matches. The germline gives CDR1 MNHNS, CDR2 SASEGT. The DNA of the CDR3 is TGTGCCAGCAGTGAAGGACAGGGCCCGCACAATGAGCAGTTCTTC. Encoded protein: CASSEGQGPHNEQFF.

The chain employs TRBV11-2 and TRBJ2-7, with D possibly being TRBD2 (5 bases). CDR1 SGHAT and CDR2 FQNNGV come from the germline V gene. Trimming left V 3 bases short and J 0 bases short, with 6 bases between. The CDR3 loop spans 13 amino acids. The CDR3 nucleotides read TGTGCCAGCAGCTTTGGAGGCTCCTACGAGCAGTACTTC. Protein: CASSFGGSYEQYF.

J is TRBJ1-6 and V is TRBV6-5; 9 bases line up with TRBD1. The length of the CDR3 is 15 residues. The germline gives CDR1 MNHEY, CDR2 SVGAGI. Unmatched junction bases numbered 9, after V lost 8 bases and J lost 7 bases. The CDR3 sequence is CASSPTGTGNSPLHF. The CDR3 nucleotides are TGTGCCAGCTCACCCACCGGGACAGGGAATTCACCCCTCCACTTT.

The rearrangement links TRBV2 to TRBJ1-6; TRBD1 matches 10 bases. This CDR3 comprises 18 residues. With V trimmed by 0 bases and J by 4 bases, 6 bases remained unmatched. The germline CDR1 and CDR2 sequences are SNHLY and FYNNEI. The CDR3 protein is CASSEAPGGQGYNSPLHF. CDR3 nucleotide sequence: TGTGCCAGCAGTGAAGCCCCAGGGGGACAGGGGTATAATTCACCCCTCCACTTT.

The chain couples TRBV5-1 to TRBJ1-1; D is undetermined. The V end lost 0 bases, the J end lost 0 bases, and 12 bases lay between the germline ends. Germline loops: CDR1 SGHRS, CDR2 YFSETQ. The CDR3 covers 16 residues. The CDR3 sequence: CASSLGRPTMNTEAFF. The CDR3 DNA is TGCGCCAGCAGCTTGGGTCGGCCGACTATGAACACTGAAGCTTTCTTT.

This rearrangement joins TRBV6-6 to TRBJ2-2; TRBD1 might be the D (5 bases). Between the trimmed V and J ends, which lost 2 bases and 7 bases, there was a span of 11 bases. Germline V gene data show CDR1 as MNHNY and CDR2 as SVGAGI (reference sequence). The CDR3 is 14 residues long. CDR3 loop: CASSYEADSGELFF. In nucleotides, the CDR3 is TGTGCCAGCAGTTACGAGGCAGACAGCGGGGAGCTGTTTTTT.

The chain has TRBV5-6 and TRBJ2-1; D gene unclear. CDR3 length: 13 amino acids. V dropped 3 bases and J dropped 5 bases, with 9 bases sitting between them. The germline V gene encodes CDR1 SGHDT and CDR2 YYEEEE. Here the CDR3 reads CASSYDQNNEQFF. In DNA form, the CDR3 reads TGTGCCAGCAGCTACGACCAGAACAATGAGCAGTTCTTC.

V usage is TRBV5-1 and J usage is TRBJ1-1; D remains unclear. V lost 4 bases to trimming and J lost 5 bases, with 24 bases between them. The V gene's germline CDR1 is SGHRS and CDR2 YFSETQ. The CDR3 sequence is 17 residues long. The DNA of the CDR3 is TGCGCCAGCAGCCCCGGTGGCGGCGAACCCCGAGGGACTGAAGCTTTCTTT. It is translated as CASSPGGGEPRGTEAFF.

This clone turned up a few times. V gene TRBV9 combines with J gene TRBJ2-7, with D maybe TRBD2 (5 bases). V lost 2 bases and J lost 1, with 16 bases in between. The germline V gene has CDR1 SGDLS and CDR2 YYNGEE. The length of the CDR3 is 16 residues. For the CDR3, the DNA is TGTGCCAGCAGCGTCAGCGGATCAGTTTCTTCCTACGAGCAGTACTTC. This codes for CASSVSGSVSSYEQYF.

The chain uses TRBV7-6 and TRBJ1-1; D is undetermined. Trimming left V 1 base short and J 3 bases short, with 15 bases between. There are 16 residues in the CDR3. Germline V gene sequence: CDR1 SGHVS, CDR2 FNYEAQ. CDR3 protein: CASSLDEGIFDTEAFF. The DNA for the CDR3 is TGTGCCAGCAGCTTAGACGAAGGTATATTTGACACTGAAGCTTTCTTT. The complete variable domain, with remaining parts taken from reference TRBV7-6 and TRBJ1-1, reads GAGVSQSPRYKVTKRGQDVALRCDPISGHVSLYWYRQALGQGPEFLTYFNYEAQQDKSGLPNDRFSAERPEGSISTLTIQRTEQRDSAMYRCASSLDEGIFDTEAFFGQGTRLTVV.

The chain has TRBV30 and TRBJ2-1; D might be TRBD2 (6 bases). In germline, CDR1 is GTSNPN, CDR2 SVGIG (reference sequence). Trimming shortened V by 1 base and J by 6 bases, and 13 bases separated the two germline ends. The CDR3 consists of 14 residues. The CDR3 DNA reads TGTGCCTGGAGTGGAGCCGGGGGTTTCAATGAGCAGTTCTTC. Its protein product is CAWSGAGGFNEQFF.

This clone appeared a few times. The chain links TRBV27 to TRBJ2-1; 10 nucleotides agree with TRBD2. V was pared by 5 bases and J by 9 bases, with 4 bases of the junction left unmatched. Germline-derived CDR1 and CDR2 are MNHEY and SMNVEV (reference sequence). The CDR3 covers 13 residues. CDR3 amino acids: CASSRSGGTEQFF. In DNA, the CDR3 is TGTGCCAGCAGTCGTAGCGGGGGGACTGAGCAGTTCTTC.

This chain uses TRBV14 with TRBJ1-2; 7 bases align to TRBD1. The trim removed 3 bases at V and 6 bases at J, leaving 10 bases unmatched. The CDR3 consists of 15 residues. The germline CDR1 and CDR2 sequences are SGHDN and FVKESK. CDR3 protein: CASSQLVGGAHGYTF. DNA for the CDR3: TGTGCCAGCAGCCAGCTAGTAGGGGGCGCACATGGCTACACCTTC.

This clone appeared a few times. The chain carries TRBV7-9 and TRBJ2-1; 12 bases map to TRBD2. Germline loops: CDR1 SEHNR, CDR2 FQNEAQ (reference sequence). V trimming: 5 bases; J trimming: 4 bases; junction bases outside the gene matches: 9. The CDR3 runs 17 residues. CDR3 sequence: CASSRLLAGGSYNEQFF. The CDR3 bases are TGTGCCAGCAGCAGGCTACTAGCGGGGGGATCTTACAATGAGCAGTTCTTC. The full variable domain, completed using reference TRBV7-9 and TRBJ2-1, is DTGVSQNPRHKITKRGQNVTFRCDPISEHNRLYWYRQTLGQGPEFLTYFQNEAQLEKSRLLSDRFSAERPKGSFSTLEIQRTEQGDSAMYLCASSRLLAGGSYNEQFFGPGTRLTVL.

This clone came up a few times. The rearrangement links TRBV2 to TRBJ2-1; 9 nucleotides match TRBD2. The V segment lost 4 bases and the J segment 7 bases; nucleotides outside the gene matches: 5. The germline V gene has CDR1 SNHLY and CDR2 FYNNEI. This CDR3 contains 14 residues. The CDR3 bases are TGTGCCAGCAGTGGAGCGGGGGGTCGGAATGAGCAGTTCTTC. As protein: CASSGAGGRNEQFF.

This clone was detected only a few times. This sequence joins TRBV6-5 and TRBJ1-3, with a possible D match to TRBD1 (6 bases). Germline V lookup: CDR1 MNHEY, CDR2 SVGAGI. The CDR3 length is 16 residues. The V end was cut by 4 bases, the J end by 4 bases, with 17 bases between. This CDR3 reads CASSSPGEGGGNTIYF. CDR3 sequence (DNA): TGTGCCAGCAGTTCCCCCGGAGAGGGGGGAGGAAACACCATATATTTT.

In this sample, this clone turned up a few times. The CDR3, as DNA: TGTGCCAGCAGCTTAGACAGTTTGACCCAGCATTTT. It codes for CASSLDSLTQHF. This chain uses TRBV7-9 with TRBJ1-5; D is ambiguous. The V gene's germline CDR1 is SEHNR and CDR2 FQNEAQ (reference sequence). The V and J ends lost 1 base and 11 bases respectively, with 9 bases between them. The CDR3 spans 12 residues.

This clone was seen more than once but under ten times. The chain carries TRBV29-1 and TRBJ2-1; D possibly corresponds to TRBD1 (5 bases). V shed 4 bases and J shed 9 bases, with 13 bases lying between them. The CDR3 sequence is 12 residues long. The germline gives CDR1 SQVTM, CDR2 ANQGSEA. The DNA of the CDR3 is TGCAGCGTTGTAGGACATCCCGTTGAGCAGTTCTTC. This sequence encodes CSVVGHPVEQFF.

V gene TRBV6-5 combines with J gene TRBJ2-2; 9 bases fit TRBD1. Per the germline V gene, CDR1 is MNHEY and CDR2 is SVGAGI. The CDR3 sequence is 15 residues long. After removal of 5 bases from V and 6 bases from J, the junction contained 7 bases not matched to a gene. The CDR3 sequence: CASSPTGGGAGELFF. CDR3 nucleotide sequence: TGTGCCAGCAGTCCGACAGGGGGAGGGGCCGGGGAGCTGTTTTTT.

On this clone itself: The germline gene is not matched at one end of the junction; a read error may be the cause. The chain has TRBV6-5 and TRBJ1-1; a weak D match, TRBD1 (6 bases). The germline CDR1 and CDR2 sequences are MNHEY and SVGAGI. The CDR3 extends over 14 amino acids. The CDR3 is CASSLQGLNTKAFF. The CDR3 DNA sequence: TGTGCCAGCAGCCTACAGGGACTGAACACTAAAGCTTTCTTT.

The rearrangement links TRBV5-5 to TRBJ2-2, with 9 bases lining up with TRBD1. The CDR3 length is 17 residues. Germline CDR1 reads SGHKS; CDR2 reads YYEKEE (reference sequence). The V segment lost 4 bases and the J segment 4 bases; nucleotides outside the gene matches: 11. The CDR3 loop is CASSQSGTGLSTGELFF. The CDR3, as DNA: TGTGCCAGCAGCCAGTCCGGGACAGGGCTGAGCACCGGGGAGCTGTTTTTT.

The chain couples TRBV2 to TRBJ2-5, with TRBD1 identical over 7 bases. The CDR3 has 13 amino acids. Germline lookup yields CDR1 SNHLY and CDR2 FYNNEI. V dropped 9 bases and J dropped 2; count of bases not matched to a gene: 6. CDR3 coding DNA: TGTGCCAGGGACAGGCTGGGACAAGAGACCCAGTACTTC. The encoded protein is CARDRLGQETQYF.

V gene TRBV7-9 combines with J gene TRBJ2-5; D gene uncertain. The CDR3 has 13 amino acids. V lost 3 bases and J lost 5, with 10 bases in between. From germline, CDR1 is SEHNR and CDR2 FQNEAQ (reference sequence). CDR3 protein: CASSFPQTETQYF. CDR3 nucleotide sequence: TGTGCCAGCAGCTTCCCACAAACGGAGACCCAGTACTTC.